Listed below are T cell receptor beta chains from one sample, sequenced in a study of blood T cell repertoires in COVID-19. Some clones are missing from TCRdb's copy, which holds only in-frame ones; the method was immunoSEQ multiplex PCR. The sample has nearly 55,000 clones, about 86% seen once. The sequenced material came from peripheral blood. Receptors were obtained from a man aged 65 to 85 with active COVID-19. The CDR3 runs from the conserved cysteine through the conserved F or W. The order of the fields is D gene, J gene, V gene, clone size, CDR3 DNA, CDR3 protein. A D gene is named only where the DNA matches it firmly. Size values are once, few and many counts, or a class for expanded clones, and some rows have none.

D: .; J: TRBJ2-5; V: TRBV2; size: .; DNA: TGTGCCAGCGGAGCTTCTCAAGAGACCCAGTACTTC; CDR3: CASGASQETQYF
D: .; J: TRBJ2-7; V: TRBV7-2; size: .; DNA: TGTGCCAGCAGCTTATTTGCAGGCAACTACGAGCAGTACTTC; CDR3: CASSLFAGNYEQYF
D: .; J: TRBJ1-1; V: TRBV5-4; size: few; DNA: TGTGCCAGCAGCTTGGACCTTCGGGACACTGAAGCTTTCTTT; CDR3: CASSLDLRDTEAFF
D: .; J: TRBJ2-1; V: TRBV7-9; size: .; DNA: TGTGCCAGCAGCTTATCGGGCGGGGTGTCCTACAATGAGCAGTTCTTC; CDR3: CASSLSGGVSYNEQFF
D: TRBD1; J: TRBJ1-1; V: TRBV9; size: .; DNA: TGTGCCAGCAGCTCCCGACAGGGGGCTGAAGCTTTCTTT; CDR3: CASSSRQGAEAFF
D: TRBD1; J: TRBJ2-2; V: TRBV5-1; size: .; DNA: TGCGCCAGCAGCTCCAGGGGGCCCTCGCCCGGGGAGCTGTTTTTT; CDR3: CASSSRGPSPGELFF
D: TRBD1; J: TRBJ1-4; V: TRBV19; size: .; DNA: TGTGCCAGTAGTACCCTCCAGGGGGATAATGAAAAACTGTTTTTT; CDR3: CASSTLQGDNEKLFF
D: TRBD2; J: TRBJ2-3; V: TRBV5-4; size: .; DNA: TGTGCCAGCAGCACCGGGACTAGCGGGGGGGATACGCAGTATTTT; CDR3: CASSTGTSGGDTQYF
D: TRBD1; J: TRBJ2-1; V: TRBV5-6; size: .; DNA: TGTGCCAGCAGCTTGGGGACAGGCTACAATGAGCAGTTCTTC; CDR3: CASSLGTGYNEQFF
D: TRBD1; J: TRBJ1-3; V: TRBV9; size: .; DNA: TGTGCCAGCAGCCCGGGACAGAGATCTGGAAACACCATATATTTT; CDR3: CASSPGQRSGNTIYF
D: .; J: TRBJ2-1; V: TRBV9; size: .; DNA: TGTGCCAGCAGTGACCTAGTGTCCACATCCTACAATGAGCAGTTCTTC; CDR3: CASSDLVSTSYNEQFF
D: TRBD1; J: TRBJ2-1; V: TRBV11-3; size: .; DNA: TGTGCCAGCAGTACTTCCGGGACAGGGGGCTATGAGCAGTTCTTC; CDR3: CASSTSGTGGYEQFF
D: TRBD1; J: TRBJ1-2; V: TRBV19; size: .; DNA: TGTGGCTCCAGGACAGGGGCTAACTATGGCTACACCTTC; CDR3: CGSRTGANYGYTF
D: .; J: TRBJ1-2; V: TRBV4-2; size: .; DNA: TGTGCCAGCAGCCAAGATTGGGCAGGGCCCTATGGCTACACCTTC; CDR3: CASSQDWAGPYGYTF
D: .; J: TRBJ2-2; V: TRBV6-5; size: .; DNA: TGTGCCAGCAGGGCCACCGGGGAGCTGTTTTTT; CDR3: CASRATGELFF
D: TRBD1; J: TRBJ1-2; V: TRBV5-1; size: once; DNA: TGCGCCAGCAGCCCGGACAGGGGTAATCTTGGCTACACCTTC; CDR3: CASSPDRGNLGYTF
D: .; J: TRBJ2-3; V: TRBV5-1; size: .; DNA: TGCGCCAGCACCCGTTGGTCGGGCACAGATACGCAGTATTTT; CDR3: CASTRWSGTDTQYF
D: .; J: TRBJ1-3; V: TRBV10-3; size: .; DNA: TGTGCCATCAGGCCGGGAGTCTCTGGAAACACCATATATTTT; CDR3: CAIRPGVSGNTIYF
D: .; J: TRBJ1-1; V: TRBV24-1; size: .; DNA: TGTGCCACCAGTGGGGGGGGCACTGAAGCTTTCTTT; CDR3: CATSGGGTEAFF
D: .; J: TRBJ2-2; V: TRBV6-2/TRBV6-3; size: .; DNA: TGTGCCAGCAGTTACGTGACAGGAATCATGGAGGAGCTGTTTTTT; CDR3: CASSYVTGIMEELFF
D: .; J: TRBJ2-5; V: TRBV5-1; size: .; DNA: TGCGCCAGCAGAGAACAGGGTCTCAACCAAGAGACCCAGTACTTC; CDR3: CASREQGLNQETQYF
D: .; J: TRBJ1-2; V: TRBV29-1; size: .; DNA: TGCAGCGTTGAACGCGGAGGGACCATCTATGGCTACACCTTC; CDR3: CSVERGGTIYGYTF
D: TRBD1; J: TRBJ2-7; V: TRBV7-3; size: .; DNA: TGTGCCAGCAGCTTAACCGGGACAGGGACCTACGAGCAGTACTTC; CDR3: CASSLTGTGTYEQYF
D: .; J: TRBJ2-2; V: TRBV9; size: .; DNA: TGTGCCAGCAGCGTTCGGGGAGGCGGGGAGCTGTTTTTT; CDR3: CASSVRGGGELFF
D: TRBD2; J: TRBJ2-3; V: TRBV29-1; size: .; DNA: TGCAGCGTTCCGGGACTAGCGACAGATACGCAGTATTTT; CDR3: CSVPGLATDTQYF
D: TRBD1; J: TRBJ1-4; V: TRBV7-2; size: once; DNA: TGTGCCAGCAGCTTAGGGACAGGCGCTGGCGGTGAAAAACTGTTTTTT; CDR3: CASSLGTGAGGEKLFF
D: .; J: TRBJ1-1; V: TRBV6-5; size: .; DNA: TGTGCCAGCAGCCCCTCGATAGAAACCGGTGAAGCTTTCTTT; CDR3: CASSPSIETGEAFF
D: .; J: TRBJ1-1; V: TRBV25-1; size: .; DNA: TGTGCCAGCAGTGAATTGTCCGGCAGGGTGGGCGAGACTGAAGCTTTCTTT; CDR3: CASSELSGRVGETEAFF